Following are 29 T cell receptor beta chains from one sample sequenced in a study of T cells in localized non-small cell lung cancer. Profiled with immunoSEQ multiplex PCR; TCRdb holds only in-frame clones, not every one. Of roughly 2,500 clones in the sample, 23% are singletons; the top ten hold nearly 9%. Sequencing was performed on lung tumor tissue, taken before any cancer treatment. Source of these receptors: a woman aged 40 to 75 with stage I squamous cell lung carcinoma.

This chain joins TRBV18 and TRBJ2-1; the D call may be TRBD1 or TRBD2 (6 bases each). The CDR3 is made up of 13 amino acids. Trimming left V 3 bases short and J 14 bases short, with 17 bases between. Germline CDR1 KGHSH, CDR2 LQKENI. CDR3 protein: CASSPARDTEEFF. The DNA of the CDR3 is TGTGCCAGCTCACCGGCGCGGGACACGGAGGAGTTCTTC.

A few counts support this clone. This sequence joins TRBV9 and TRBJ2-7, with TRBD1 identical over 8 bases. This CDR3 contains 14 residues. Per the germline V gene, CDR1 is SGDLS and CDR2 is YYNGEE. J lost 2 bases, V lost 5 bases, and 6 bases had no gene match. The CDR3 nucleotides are TGTGCCAGCAGACGGACAGGGTTAGCCTACGAGCAGTACTTC. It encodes CASRRTGLAYEQYF.

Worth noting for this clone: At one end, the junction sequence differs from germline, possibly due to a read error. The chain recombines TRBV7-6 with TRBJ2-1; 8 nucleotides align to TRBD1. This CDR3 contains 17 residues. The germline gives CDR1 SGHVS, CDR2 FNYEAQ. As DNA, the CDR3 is TGTGCTAGCAGCTTAGAAGCCGGGACAGGCGTACAGGTTGAGCAGTTCTTC. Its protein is CASSLEAGTGVQVEQFF.

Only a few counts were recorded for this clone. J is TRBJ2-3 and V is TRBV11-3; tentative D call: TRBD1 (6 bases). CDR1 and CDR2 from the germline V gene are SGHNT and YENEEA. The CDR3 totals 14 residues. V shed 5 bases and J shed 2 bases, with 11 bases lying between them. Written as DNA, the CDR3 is TGTGCCAGCAGCCGGGACACTCCCACAGATACGCAGTATTTT. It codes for CASSRDTPTDTQYF.

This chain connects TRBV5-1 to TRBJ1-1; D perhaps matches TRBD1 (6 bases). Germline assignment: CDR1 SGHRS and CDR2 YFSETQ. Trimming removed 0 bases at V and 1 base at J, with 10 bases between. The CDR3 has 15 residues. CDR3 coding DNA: TGCGCCAGCAGCTTGGGGGACAATCGGAACACTGAAGCTTTCTTT. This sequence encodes CASSLGDNRNTEAFF.

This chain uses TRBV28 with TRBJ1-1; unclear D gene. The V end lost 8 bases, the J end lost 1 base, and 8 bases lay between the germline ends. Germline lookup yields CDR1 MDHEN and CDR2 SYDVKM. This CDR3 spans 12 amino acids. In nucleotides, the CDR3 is TGTGCCAGCTGCGGGTGGAACACTGAAGCTTTCTTT. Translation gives CASCGWNTEAFF.

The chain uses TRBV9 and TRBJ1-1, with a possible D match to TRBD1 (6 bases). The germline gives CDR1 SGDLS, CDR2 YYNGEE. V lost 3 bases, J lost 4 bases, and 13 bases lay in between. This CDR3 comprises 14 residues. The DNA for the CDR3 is TGTGCCAGCAGCGACCCGGGGGGGCGCACTGAAGCTTTCTTT. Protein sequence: CASSDPGGRTEAFF.

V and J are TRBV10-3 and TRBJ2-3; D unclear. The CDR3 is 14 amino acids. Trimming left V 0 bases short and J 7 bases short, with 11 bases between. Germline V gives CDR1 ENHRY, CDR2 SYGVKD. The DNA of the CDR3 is TGTGCCATCAGTGAGTCTGTTCAGGCAAATACGCAGTATTTT. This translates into CAISESVQANTQYF.

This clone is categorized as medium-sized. The CDR3 spells CASSQQIGDYGYTF. The CDR3 DNA follows: TGCGCCAGCAGCCAACAGATAGGGGACTATGGCTACACCTTC. The gene calls are TRBV4-1 and TRBJ1-2; a weak D match, TRBD1 (5 bases). Germline CDR1 MGHRA, CDR2 YSYEKL. The V and J ends lost 2 bases and 3 bases respectively, with 10 bases between them. CDR3 length: 14 residues.

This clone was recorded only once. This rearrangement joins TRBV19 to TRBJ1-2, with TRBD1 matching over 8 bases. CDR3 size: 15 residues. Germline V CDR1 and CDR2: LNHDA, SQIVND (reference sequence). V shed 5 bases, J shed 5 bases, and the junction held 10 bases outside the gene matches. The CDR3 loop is CASSVGRTGSYGYTF. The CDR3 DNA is TGTGCCAGTAGTGTAGGGCGGACAGGGTCATATGGCTACACCTTC.

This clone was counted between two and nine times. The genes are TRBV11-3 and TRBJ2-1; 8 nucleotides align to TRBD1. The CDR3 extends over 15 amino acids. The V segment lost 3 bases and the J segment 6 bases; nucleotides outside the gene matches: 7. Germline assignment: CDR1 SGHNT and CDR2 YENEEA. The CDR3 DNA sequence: TGTGCCAGCAGCTTCGGGACAGGCAAGTTCAATGAGCAGTTCTTC. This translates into CASSFGTGKFNEQFF.

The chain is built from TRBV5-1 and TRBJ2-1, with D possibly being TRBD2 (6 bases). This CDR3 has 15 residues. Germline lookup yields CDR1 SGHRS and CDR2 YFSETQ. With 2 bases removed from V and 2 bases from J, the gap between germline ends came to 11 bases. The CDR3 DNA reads TGCGCCAGCAGCTTAGGCGGGACCACCTACAATGAGCAGTTCTTC. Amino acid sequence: CASSLGGTTYNEQFF.

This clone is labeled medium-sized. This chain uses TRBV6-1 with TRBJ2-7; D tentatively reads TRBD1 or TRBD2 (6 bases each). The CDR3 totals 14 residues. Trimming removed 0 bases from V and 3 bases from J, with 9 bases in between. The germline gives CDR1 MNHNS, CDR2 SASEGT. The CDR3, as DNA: TGTGCCAGCAGTGAAGCAGGGGGGAGCTACGAGCAGTACTTC. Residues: CASSEAGGSYEQYF.

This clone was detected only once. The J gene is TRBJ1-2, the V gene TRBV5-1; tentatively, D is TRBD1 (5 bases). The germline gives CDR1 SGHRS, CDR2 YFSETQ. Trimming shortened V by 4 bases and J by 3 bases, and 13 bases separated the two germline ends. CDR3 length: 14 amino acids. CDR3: CASSREGTDYGYTF. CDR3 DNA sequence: TGCGCCAGCAGCCGAGAGGGGACGGACTATGGCTACACCTTC.

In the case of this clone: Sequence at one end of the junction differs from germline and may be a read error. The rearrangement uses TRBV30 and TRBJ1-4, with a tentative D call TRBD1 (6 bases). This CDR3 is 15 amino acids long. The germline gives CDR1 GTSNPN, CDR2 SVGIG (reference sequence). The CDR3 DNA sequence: TGTGCCAGGAGTTCGGGGGGGCCAGTTAATGAAAAACTGTTTTTT. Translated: CARSSGGPVNEKLFF. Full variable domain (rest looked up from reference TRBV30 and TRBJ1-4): SQTIHQWPATLVQPVGSPLSLECTVEGTSNPNLYWYRQAAGRGLQLLFYSVGIGQISSEVPQNLSASRPQDRQFILSSKKLLLSDSGFYLCARSSGGPVNEKLFFGSGTQLSVL.

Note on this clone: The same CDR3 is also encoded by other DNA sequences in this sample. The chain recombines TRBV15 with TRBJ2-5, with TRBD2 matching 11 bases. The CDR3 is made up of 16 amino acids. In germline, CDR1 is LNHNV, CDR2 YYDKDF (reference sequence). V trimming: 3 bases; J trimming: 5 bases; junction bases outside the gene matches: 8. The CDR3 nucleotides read TGTGCCACCAGCAGGCCACTAGCGGGAGTTTGGGAGACCCAGTACTTC. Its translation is CATSRPLAGVWETQYF.

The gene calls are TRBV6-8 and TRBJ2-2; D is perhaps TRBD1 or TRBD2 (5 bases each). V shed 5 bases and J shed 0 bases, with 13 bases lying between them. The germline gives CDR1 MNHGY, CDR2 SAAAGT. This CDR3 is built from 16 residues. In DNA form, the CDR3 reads TGTGCCAGCAGTACCGGGACGACTTCGAACACCGGGGAGCTGTTTTTT. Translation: CASSTGTTSNTGELFF.

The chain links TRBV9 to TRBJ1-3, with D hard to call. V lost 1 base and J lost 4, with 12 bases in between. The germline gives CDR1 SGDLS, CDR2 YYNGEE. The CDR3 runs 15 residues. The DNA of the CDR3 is TGTGCCAGCAGCGTAAGAGGTTCTGAGGGAAACACCATATATTTT. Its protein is CASSVRGSEGNTIYF.

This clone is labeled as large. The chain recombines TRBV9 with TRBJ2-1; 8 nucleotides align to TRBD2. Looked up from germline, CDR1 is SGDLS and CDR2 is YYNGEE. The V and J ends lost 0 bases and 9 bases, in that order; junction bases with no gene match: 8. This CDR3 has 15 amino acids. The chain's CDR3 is CASSVDPRTSSEQFF. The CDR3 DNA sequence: TGTGCCAGCAGCGTAGACCCCAGGACTAGCTCTGAGCAGTTCTTC.

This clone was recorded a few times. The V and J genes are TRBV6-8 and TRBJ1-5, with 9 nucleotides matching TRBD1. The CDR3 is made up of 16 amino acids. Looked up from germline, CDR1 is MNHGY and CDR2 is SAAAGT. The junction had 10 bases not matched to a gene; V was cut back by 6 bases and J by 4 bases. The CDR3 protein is CASRELTGGMNQPQHF. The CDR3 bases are TGTGCCAGCAGAGAACTTACAGGGGGCATGAATCAGCCCCAGCATTTT.

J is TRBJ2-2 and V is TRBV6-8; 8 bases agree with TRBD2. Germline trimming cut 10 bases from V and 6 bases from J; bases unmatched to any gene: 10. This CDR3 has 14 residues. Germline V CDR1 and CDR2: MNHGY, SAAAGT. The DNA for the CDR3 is TGTGCCACCCTCCCGGGACTAGGGGCCGGGGAGCTGTTTTTT. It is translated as CATLPGLGAGELFF.

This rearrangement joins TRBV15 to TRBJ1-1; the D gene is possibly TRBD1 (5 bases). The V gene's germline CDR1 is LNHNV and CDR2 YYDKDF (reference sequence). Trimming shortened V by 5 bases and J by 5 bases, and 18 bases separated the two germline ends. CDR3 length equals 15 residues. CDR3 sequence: CATSQMDTRGTEAFF. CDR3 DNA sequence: TGTGCCACCAGCCAGATGGACACCCGAGGGACTGAAGCTTTCTTT.

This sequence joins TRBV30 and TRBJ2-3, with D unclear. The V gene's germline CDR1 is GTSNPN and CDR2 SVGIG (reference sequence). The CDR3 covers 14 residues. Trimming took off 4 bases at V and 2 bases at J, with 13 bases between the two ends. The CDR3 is CAWKLGIDTDTQYF. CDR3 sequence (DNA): TGTGCCTGGAAGCTAGGGATCGACACAGATACGCAGTATTTT. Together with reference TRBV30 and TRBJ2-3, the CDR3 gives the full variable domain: SQTIHQWPATLVQPVGSPLSLECTVEGTSNPNLYWYRQAAGRGLQLLFYSVGIGQISSEVPQNLSASRPQDRQFILSSKKLLLSDSGFYLCAWKLGIDTDTQYFGPGTRLTVL.

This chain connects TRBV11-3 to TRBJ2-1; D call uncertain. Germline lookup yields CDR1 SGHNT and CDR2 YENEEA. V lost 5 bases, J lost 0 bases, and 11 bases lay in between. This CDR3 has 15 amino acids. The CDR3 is CASSLSLSSYNEQFF. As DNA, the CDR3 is TGTGCCAGCAGCCTATCTCTTAGCTCCTACAATGAGCAGTTCTTC.

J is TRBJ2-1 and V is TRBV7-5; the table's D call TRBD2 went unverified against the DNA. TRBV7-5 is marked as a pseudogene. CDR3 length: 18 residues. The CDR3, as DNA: TGTGCCAGCAGCGCCGGCGACGGGAGGAGCAGTCCGGGCAATGAGCAGTTCTTC. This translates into CASSAGDGRSSPGNEQFF.

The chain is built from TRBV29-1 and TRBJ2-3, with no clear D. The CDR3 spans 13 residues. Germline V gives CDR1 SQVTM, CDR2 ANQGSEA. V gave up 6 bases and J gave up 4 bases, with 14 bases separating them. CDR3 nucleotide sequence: TGCAGCGTAGGAGAAGGGTGGCCAGATACGCAGTATTTT. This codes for CSVGEGWPDTQYF.

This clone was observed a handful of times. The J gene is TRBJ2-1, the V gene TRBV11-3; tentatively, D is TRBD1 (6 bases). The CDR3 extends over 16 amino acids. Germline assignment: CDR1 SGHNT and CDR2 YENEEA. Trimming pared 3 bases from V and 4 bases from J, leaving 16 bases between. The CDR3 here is CASSLAGQTEYNEQFF. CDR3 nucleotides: TGTGCCAGCAGCTTGGCCGGACAGACGGAATACAATGAGCAGTTCTTC.

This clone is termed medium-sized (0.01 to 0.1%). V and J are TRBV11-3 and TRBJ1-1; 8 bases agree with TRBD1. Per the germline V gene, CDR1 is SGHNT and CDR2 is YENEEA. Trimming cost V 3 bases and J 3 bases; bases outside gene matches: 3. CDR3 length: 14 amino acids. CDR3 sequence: CASSFQTGDTEAFF. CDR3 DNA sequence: TGTGCCAGCAGCTTCCAGACAGGGGACACTGAAGCTTTCTTT.

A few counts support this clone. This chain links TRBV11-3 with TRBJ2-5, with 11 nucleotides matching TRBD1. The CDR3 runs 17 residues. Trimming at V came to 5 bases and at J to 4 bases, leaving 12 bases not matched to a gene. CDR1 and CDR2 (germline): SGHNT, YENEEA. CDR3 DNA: TGTGCCAGCAGCCTAGGACAGGGGGCACTTGGCGGAGAGACCCAGTACTTC. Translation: CASSLGQGALGGETQYF.